The TCR beta chain described here comes from a study of T cell changes during pregnancy in multiple sclerosis. TCRdb keeps only in-frame clones here, not all; method: immunoSEQ multiplex PCR. In the table there are about 50,000 clones, approximately 94% of which are singletons. Germline V gives CDR1 SEHNR, CDR2 FQNEAQ (reference sequence). The CDR3 has 16 residues. Trimming removed 3 bases at V and 9 bases at J, with 18 bases between. The chain combines TRBV7-9 with TRBJ1-6; possible D gene TRBD1, 5 bases. The receptor comes from a female donor with multiple sclerosis, enrolled in a pregnancy study. Source: CD4+ T cells from peripheral blood mononuclear cells, taken in the third trimester of pregnancy. The CDR3, as DNA: TGTGCCAGCAGCTTGGAAGTGAAGGGGCTAGGTTCACCCCTCCACTTT. Residues: CASSLEVKGLGSPLHF.